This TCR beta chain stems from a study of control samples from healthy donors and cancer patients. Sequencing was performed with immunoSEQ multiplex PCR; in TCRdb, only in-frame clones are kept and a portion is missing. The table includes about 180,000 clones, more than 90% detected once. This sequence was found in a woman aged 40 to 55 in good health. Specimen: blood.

The chain's CDR3 is CASSVGLWATNEKLFF. CDR3 DNA: TGTGCCAGCAGCGTAGGATTATGGGCTACTAATGAAAAACTGTTTTTT. This sequence joins TRBV9 and TRBJ1-4; D unclear. This CDR3 has 16 residues. Trimming took off 0 bases at V and 2 bases at J, with 11 bases between the two ends. CDR1 SGDLS and CDR2 YYNGEE come from the germline V gene.